A selection of T cell receptor beta chains follows, all from one sample in a study of cytomegalovirus exposure and HLA in healthy donors. Sequencing used immunoSEQ multiplex PCR; TCRdb keeps in-frame clones, though not all of them. This sample yields some 140,000 clones, of which 65% to 75% are seen a single time; 2.1% belongs to the top ten. Specimen: PBMCs. The source of these receptors is a man aged 30 to 39 in good health and CMV-seronegative. Each CDR3 is given without its conserved first and last residue. Size tells how often a clone was seen (once, few, many) or the class of an expanded clone, and some rows leave it out.

V	J	size	CDR3
TRBV27	TRBJ2-5	.	ASSSLAGVSWAQY
TRBV2	.	few	ASRTDRGRLHEQY
TRBV30	TRBJ1-6	.	ACGRGSYNSPLH
TRBV10-3	TRBJ2-7	.	AISEGVTGNYEQY
TRBV28	TRBJ2-7	.	ASSLQGRRDEQY
TRBV19	TRBJ2-2	.	ASSPTSGGPNTGELF
TRBV9	TRBJ1-3	once	ASSGDRGLSGNTIY
TRBV28	TRBJ1-1	.	ASSFRGTEAF
TRBV2	TRBJ2-6	.	ASSRDASSGANVLT
TRBV6-1	TRBJ1-1	.	ASSEARDREAF
TRBV14	TRBJ1-6	.	ASSQVRGTGENNSPLH
TRBV7-3	TRBJ2-2	.	ASSLAGVTGELF
TRBV29-1	TRBJ2-3	once	SVAGRPSTDTQY
TRBV2	TRBJ2-7	.	ASSEGRGPNYEQY
TRBV5-5	TRBJ2-5	.	ASSPGHTKYQETQY
TRBV6-5	TRBJ1-6	.	ASSYRQGDNSPLH
TRBV9	TRBJ2-1	.	ASSASEDSFYNEQF
TRBV27	TRBJ2-3	.	ASSSPGSTDTQY
TRBV21-1	TRBJ1-1	.	ASSKGGVEAF
TRBV18	TRBJ2-1	.	ASSPYRDRGNEQF
TRBV7-9	TRBJ1-3	once	ASSRTDGSGNTIY
TRBV7-9	TRBJ2-7	.	SSTTGGREQY
TRBV6-5	TRBJ2-2	.	ASKSTGRGTGELF
TRBV5-1	TRBJ2-1	.	ASSLNPGGLSSYNEQF
TRBV2	TRBJ2-7	.	ASTRGTGGFEQY
TRBV11-1	TRBJ2-1	.	ASRLRGLLNEQF
TRBV6-6	TRBJ2-5	.	ASSYGGGVGETQY
TRBV5-6	TRBJ1-2	.	ASSLRTSVLGYT
TRBV30	TRBJ1-1	.	AWSYGQGMITEAF
TRBV6-1	TRBJ2-7	.	ASSAQAYYEQY
TRBV5-1	TRBJ2-5	.	ASSGDIQETQY
TRBV11-2	TRBJ2-3	.	ASSRGTSGGFGTDTQY
TRBV18	TRBJ1-3	.	ASSPNTNSGNTIY
TRBV7-9	TRBJ2-1	.	ASSPSAGSYNEQF
TRBV6-1	TRBJ1-2	once	ASNPRTGGGYT
TRBV5-6	TRBJ2-2	.	ASSFGTGYTGELF
TRBV29-1	TRBJ2-7	.	SARQGSESEQY
TRBV29-1	TRBJ1-2	.	SGGQGNYGYP
TRBV4-3	TRBJ1-1	few	ASSQGQENTEAF
TRBV25-1	TRBJ2-5	.	ASSARYGQGPSTQY
TRBV4-1	TRBJ2-1	.	ASSQGPAGGNEQF
TRBV9	TRBJ2-1	.	ASSVEDRGPYTEQF
TRBV13	TRBJ2-6	.	ASSSAGSRVSGANVLT
TRBV6-1	TRBJ1-1	.	ASRDDRGRLAF
TRBV28	TRBJ2-7	.	ASSKSGGAYEQY
TRBV18	TRBJ2-7	.	ASSDTGTYEQY
TRBV5-1	TRBJ2-3	.	ASSPDFGSPDTQY
TRBV30	TRBJ2-5	once	AWGGQLQETQY
TRBV5-1	TRBJ2-5	once	ASSLFASGGQETQY
TRBV5-6	TRBJ1-5	.	ASSSGQGQKGQPQN